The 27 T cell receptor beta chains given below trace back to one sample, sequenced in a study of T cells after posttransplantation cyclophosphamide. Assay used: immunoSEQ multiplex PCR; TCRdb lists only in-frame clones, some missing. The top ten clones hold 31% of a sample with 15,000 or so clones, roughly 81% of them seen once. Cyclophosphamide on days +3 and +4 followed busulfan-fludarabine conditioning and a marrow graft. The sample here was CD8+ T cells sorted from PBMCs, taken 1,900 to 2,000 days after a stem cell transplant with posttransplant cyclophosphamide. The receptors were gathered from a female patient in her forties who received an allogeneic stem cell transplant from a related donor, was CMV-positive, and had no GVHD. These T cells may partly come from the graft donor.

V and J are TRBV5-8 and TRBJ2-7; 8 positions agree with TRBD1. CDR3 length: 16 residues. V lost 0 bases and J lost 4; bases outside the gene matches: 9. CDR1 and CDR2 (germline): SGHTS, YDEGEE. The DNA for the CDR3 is TGTGCCAGCAGCTTGGGTGTGGCGGGACAGGTTTACGAGCAGTACTTC. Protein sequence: CASSLGVAGQVYEQYF.

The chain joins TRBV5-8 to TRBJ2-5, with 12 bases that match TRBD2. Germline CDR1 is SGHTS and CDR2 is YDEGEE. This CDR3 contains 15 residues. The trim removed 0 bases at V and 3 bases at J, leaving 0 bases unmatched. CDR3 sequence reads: CASSLGTSGEETQYF. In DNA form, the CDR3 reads TGTGCCAGCAGCTTGGGGACTAGCGGGGAAGAGACCCAGTACTTC.

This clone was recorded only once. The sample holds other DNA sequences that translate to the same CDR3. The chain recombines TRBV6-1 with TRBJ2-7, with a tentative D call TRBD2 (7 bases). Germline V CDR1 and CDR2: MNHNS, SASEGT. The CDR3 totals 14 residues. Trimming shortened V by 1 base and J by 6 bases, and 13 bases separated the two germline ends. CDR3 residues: CASSEGTGGGEQYF. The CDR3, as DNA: TGTGCCAGCAGTGAAGGGACGGGGGGCGGCGAGCAGTACTTC.

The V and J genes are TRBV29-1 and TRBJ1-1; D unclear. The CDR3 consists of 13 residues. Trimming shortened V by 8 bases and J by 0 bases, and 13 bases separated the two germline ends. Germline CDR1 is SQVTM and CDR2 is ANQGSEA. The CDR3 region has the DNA TGCAGCCTCGAGGGTCCCATGAACACTGAAGCTTTCTTT. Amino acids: CSLEGPMNTEAFF.

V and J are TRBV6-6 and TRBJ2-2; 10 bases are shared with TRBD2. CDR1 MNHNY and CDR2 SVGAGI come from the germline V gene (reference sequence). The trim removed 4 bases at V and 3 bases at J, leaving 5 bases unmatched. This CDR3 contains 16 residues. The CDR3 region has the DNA TGTGCCAGCAGTTTAAAAGCGGGGGGGTACACCGGGGAGCTGTTTTTT. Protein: CASSLKAGGYTGELFF.

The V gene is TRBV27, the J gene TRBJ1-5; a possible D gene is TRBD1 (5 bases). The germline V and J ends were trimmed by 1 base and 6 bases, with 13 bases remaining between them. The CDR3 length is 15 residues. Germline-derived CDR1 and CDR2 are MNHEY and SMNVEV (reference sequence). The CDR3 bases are TGTGCCAGCAGTTTATACGGCGGGGCTAGTCAGCCCCAGCATTTT. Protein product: CASSLYGGASQPQHF.

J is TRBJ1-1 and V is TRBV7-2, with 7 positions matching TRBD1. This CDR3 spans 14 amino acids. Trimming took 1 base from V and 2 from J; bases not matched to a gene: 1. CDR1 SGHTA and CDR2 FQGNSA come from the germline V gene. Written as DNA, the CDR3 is TGTGCCAGCAGCTTAGGACAGGGTAACACTGAAGCTTTCTTT. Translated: CASSLGQGNTEAFF.

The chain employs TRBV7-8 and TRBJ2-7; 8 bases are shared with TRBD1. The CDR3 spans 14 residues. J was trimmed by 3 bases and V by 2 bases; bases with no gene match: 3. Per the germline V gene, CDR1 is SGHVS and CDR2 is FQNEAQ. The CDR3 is CASSLLGTGYEQYF. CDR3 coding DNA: TGTGCCAGCAGCTTACTCGGGACAGGCTACGAGCAGTACTTC. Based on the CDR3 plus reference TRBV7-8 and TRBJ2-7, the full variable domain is GAGVSQSPRYKVAKRGQDVALRCDPISGHVSLFWYQQALGQGPEFLTYFQNEAQLDKSGLPSDRFFAERPEGSVSTLKIQRTQQEDSAVYLCASSLLGTGYEQYFGPGTRLTVT.

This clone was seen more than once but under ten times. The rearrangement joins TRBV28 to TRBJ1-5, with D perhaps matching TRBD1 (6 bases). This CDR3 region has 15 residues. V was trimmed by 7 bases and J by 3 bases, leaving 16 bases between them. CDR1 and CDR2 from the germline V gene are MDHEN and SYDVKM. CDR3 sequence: CASTHSGTLNQPQHF. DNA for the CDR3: TGTGCCAGCACCCACTCGGGGACACTCAATCAGCCCCAGCATTTT.

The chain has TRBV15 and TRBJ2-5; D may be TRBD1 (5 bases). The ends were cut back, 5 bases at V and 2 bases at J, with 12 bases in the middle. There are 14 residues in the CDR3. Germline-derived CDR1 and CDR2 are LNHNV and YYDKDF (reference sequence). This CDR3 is CATSLGQAQETQYF. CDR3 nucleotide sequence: TGTGCCACCAGCCTGGGGCAGGCTCAAGAGACCCAGTACTTC.

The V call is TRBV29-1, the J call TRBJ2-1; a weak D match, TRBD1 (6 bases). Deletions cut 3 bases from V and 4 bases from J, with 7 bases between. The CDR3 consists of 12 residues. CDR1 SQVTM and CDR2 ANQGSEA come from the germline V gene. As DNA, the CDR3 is TGCAGCGTTGAGGACAGATACAATGAGCAGTTCTTC. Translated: CSVEDRYNEQFF.

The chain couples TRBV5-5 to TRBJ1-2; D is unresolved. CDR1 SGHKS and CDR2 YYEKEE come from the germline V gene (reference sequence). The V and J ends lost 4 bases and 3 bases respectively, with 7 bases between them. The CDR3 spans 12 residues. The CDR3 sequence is CASSRVHYGYTF. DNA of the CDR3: TGTGCCAGCAGCCGGGTCCACTATGGCTACACCTTC.

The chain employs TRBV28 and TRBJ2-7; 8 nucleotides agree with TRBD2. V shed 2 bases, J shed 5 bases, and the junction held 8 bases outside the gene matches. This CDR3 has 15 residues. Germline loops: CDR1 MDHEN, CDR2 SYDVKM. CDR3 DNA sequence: TGTGCCAGCAGTTTAGGAGCCGGGGGGGCCGACGAGCAGTACTTC. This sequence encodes CASSLGAGGADEQYF. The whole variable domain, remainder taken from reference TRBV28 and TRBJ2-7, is DVKVTQSSRYLVKRTGEKVFLECVQDMDHENMFWYRQDPGLGLRLIYFSYDVKMKEKGDIPEGYSVSREKKERFSLILESASTNQTSMYLCASSLGAGGADEQYFGPGTRLTVT.

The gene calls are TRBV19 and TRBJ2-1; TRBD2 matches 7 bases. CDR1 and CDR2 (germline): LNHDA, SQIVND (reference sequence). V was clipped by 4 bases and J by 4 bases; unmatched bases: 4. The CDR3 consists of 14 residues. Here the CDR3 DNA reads TGTGCCAGTAGTAGAGGGGAGGGGTACAATGAGCAGTTCTTC. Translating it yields CASSRGEGYNEQFF.

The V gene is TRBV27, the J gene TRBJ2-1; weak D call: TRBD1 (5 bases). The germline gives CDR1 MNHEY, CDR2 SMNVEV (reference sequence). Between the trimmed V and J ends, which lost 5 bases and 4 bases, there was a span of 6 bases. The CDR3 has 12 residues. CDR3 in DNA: TGTGCCAGCAGTCCAGGGTACAATGAGCAGTTCTTC. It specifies CASSPGYNEQFF.

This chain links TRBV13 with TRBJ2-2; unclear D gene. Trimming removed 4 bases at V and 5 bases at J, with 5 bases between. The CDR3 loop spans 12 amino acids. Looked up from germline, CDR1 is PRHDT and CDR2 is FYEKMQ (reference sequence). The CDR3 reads CASSSQTGELFF. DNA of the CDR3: TGTGCCAGCAGCTCCCAGACCGGGGAGCTGTTTTTT.

DNA of the CDR3: TGCGCCAGCAGCCCGGGGGTCTCCTACGAGCAGTACTTC. The encoded protein is CASSPGVSYEQYF. The V gene is TRBV4-1, the J gene TRBJ2-7; tentative D call: TRBD2 (6 bases). The CDR3 has 13 residues. The V gene's germline CDR1 is MGHRA and CDR2 YSYEKL. The V end was cut by 4 bases, the J end by 0 bases, with 7 bases between.

The CDR3 reads CASSPAGADSGANVLTF. For the CDR3, the DNA is TGTGCCAGCAGCCCAGCGGGGGCCGACTCTGGGGCCAACGTCCTGACTTTC. The chain employs TRBV21-1 and TRBJ2-6; the table's D gene call, TRBD2, was not cross checked with the DNA. TRBV21-1 is flagged as a pseudogene. The CDR3 is 17 amino acids.

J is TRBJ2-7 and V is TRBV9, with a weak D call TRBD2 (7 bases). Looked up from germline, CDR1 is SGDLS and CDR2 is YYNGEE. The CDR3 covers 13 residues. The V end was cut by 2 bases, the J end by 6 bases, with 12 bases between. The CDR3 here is CASSVGGGGEQYF. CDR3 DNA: TGTGCCAGCAGCGTGGGCGGGGGCGGCGAGCAGTACTTC.

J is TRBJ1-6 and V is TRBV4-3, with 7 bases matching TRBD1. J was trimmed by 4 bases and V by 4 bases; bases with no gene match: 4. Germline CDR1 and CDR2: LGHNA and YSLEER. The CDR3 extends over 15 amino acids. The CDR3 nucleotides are TGCGCCAGCAGCCCAGGACAGGCTTATAATTCACCCCTCCACTTT. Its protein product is CASSPGQAYNSPLHF.

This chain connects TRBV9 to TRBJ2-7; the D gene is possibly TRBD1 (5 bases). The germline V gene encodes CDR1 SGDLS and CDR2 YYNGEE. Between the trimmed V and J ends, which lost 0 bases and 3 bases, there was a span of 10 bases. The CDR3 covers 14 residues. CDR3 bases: TGTGCCAGCAGCGTAGCTCCAGGGTTCTACGAGCAGTACTTC. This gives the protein CASSVAPGFYEQYF.

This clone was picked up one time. DNA for the CDR3: TGCGCCAGCAGCGACCCAGGGATAGAGACCCAGTACTTC. It codes for CASSDPGIETQYF. The J gene is TRBJ2-5, the V gene TRBV10-1; D is possibly TRBD1 (5 bases). The germline gives CDR1 WNHNN, CDR2 SYGVQD (reference sequence). Trimming removed 6 bases from V and 4 bases from J, with 12 bases in between. The length of the CDR3 is 13 residues.

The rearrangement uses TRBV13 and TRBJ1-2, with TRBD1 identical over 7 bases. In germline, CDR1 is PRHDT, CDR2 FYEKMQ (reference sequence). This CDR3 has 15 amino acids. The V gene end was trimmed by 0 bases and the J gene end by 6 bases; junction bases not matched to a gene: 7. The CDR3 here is CASSLGYRGGNGYTF. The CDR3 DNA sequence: TGTGCCAGCAGCTTAGGGTACAGGGGTGGGAATGGCTACACCTTC.

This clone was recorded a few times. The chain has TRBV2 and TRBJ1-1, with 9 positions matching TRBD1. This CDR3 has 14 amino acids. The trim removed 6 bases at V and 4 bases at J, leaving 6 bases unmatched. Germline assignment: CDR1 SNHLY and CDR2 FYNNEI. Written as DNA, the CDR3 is TGTGCCAGCAGGGACCTGACAGGGGGCACTGAAGCTTTCTTT. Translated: CASRDLTGGTEAFF. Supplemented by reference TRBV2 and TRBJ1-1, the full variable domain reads EPEVTQTPSHQVTQMGQEVILRCVPISNHLYFYWYRQILGQKVEFLVSFYNNEISEKSEIFDDQFSVERPDGSNFTLKIRSTKLEDSAMYFCASRDLTGGTEAFFGQGTRLTVV.

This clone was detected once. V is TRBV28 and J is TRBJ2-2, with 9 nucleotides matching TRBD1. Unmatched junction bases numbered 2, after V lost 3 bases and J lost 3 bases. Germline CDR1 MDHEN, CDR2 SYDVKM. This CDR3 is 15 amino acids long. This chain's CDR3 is CASSFGDRDTGELFF. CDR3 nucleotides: TGTGCCAGCAGTTTTGGGGACAGGGACACCGGGGAGCTGTTTTTT. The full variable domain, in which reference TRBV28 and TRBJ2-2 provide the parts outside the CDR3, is DVKVTQSSRYLVKRTGEKVFLECVQDMDHENMFWYRQDPGLGLRLIYFSYDVKMKEKGDIPEGYSVSREKKERFSLILESASTNQTSMYLCASSFGDRDTGELFFGEGSRLTVL.

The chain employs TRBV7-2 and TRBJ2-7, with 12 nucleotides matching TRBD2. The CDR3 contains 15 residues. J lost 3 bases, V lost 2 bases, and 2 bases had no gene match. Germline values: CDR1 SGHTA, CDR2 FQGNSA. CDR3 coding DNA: TGTGCCAGCAGCTTACTAGCGGGGGGGCACTACGAGCAGTACTTC. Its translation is CASSLLAGGHYEQYF.

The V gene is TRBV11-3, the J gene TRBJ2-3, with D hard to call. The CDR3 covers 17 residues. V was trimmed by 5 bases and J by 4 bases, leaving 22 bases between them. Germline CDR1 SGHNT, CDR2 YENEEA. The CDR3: CASSIPGGPGSADTQYF. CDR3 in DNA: TGTGCCAGCAGCATCCCCGGCGGCCCTGGAAGTGCAGATACGCAGTATTTT.